Following are 2 T cell receptor beta chains from one sample sequenced in a study of T cells in localized non-small cell lung cancer. Measured with immunoSEQ multiplex PCR; TCRdb has only the in-frame clones, and not every one. The repertoire holds fewer than 2,500 clones, with 36% as singletons. The starting material was lung tumor tissue, obtained before any cancer treatment. The receptors originated from a man aged 40 to 70 with stage I lung adenocarcinoma.

This clone is labeled large. CDR3 protein: CAWRDREANTEAFF. For the CDR3, the DNA is TGTGCCTGGAGGGACCGGGAGGCGAACACTGAAGCTTTCTTT. The genes are TRBV30 and TRBJ1-1; no firm D call. Between the trimmed V and J ends, which lost 3 bases and 1 base, there was a span of 12 bases. The CDR3 runs 14 residues. Looked up from germline, CDR1 is GTSNPN and CDR2 is SVGIG (reference sequence).

This clone is classed as medium-sized. The CDR3 nucleotides read TGTGCCAGCAGTGCCCGGTTGAGGGGAGGCGAGACCCAGTACTTC. This codes for CASSARLRGGETQYF. The V gene is TRBV6-8, the J gene TRBJ2-5; possibly TRBD2 for D (6 bases). CDR1 MNHGY and CDR2 SAAAGT come from the germline V gene. V was cut by 5 bases and J by 5 bases, with 18 bases left in between. The CDR3 has 15 amino acids.